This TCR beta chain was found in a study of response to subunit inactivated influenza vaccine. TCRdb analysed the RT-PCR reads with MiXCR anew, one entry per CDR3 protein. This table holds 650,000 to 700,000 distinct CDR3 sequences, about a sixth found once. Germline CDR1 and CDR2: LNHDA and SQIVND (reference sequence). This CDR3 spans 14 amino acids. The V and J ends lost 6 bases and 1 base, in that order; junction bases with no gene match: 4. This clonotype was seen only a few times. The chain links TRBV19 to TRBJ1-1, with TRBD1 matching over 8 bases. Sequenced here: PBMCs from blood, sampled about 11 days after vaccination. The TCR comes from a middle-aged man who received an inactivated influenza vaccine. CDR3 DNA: TGTGCCAGTAGGGGGCAGGGGGCGAACACTGAAGCTTTCTTT. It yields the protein CASRGQGANTEAFF.